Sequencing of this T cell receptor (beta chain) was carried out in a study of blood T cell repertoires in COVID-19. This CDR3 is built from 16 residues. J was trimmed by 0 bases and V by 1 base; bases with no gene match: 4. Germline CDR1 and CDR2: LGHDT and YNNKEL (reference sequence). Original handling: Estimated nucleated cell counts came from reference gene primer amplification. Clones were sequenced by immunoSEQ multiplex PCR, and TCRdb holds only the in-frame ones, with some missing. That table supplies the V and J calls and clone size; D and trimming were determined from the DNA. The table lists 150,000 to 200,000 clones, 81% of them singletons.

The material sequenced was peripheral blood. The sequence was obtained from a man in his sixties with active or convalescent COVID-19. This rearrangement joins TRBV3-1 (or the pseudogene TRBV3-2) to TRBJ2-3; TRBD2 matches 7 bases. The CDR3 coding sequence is TGTGCCAGCAGCCAAGGACTAGCCGTTAGCACAGATACGCAGTATTTT. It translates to CASSQGLAVSTDTQYF.